A selection of T cell receptor beta chains follows, all from one sample in a study of OX40 agonist ivuxolimab in advanced cancers. The repertoire was sequenced with immunoSEQ multiplex PCR; TCRdb's copy has only in-frame clones and lacks some. The top ten hold 5.2% of the sample, which has some 63,000 clones, 80% to 90% seen once. Sequences were derived from CD4+ or CD8+ T cells sorted from blood, sampled in a trial of the OX40 agonist ivuxolimab. These receptors were obtained from an adult with an advanced solid tumor such as melanoma, head and neck, liver or kidney cancer. The CDR3 runs from the conserved cysteine through the conserved F or W. D genes are given only for firm matches. Where a row states a size, it is once, few, many or the class of an expanded clone; other rows omit it.

TRBJ1-6	TRBD1	TRBV4-1	16	-	TGCGCCAGCAGCCAAGATCGGGGGACAGGGGATTCACCCCTCCACTTT	CASSQDRGTGDSPLHF
TRBJ2-2	TRBD2	TRBV19	16	-	TGTGCCAGTAGTCCCTGGACTAGCGGGAGGCAAGGGGAGCTGTTTTTT	CASSPWTSGRQGELFF
TRBJ1-5	-	TRBV19	14	-	TGTGCCAGTAGTATAACCGGGGGATCTCAGCCCCAGCATTTT	CASSITGGSQPQHF
TRBJ2-7	TRBD2	TRBV4-1	15	-	TGCGCCAGCAGCCAAGTTATAGCGGGGGGCGTCGAGCAGTACTTC	CASSQVIAGGVEQYF
TRBJ1-3	-	TRBV9	15	-	TGTGCCAGCAGCGTAGGACAGCTAGATGGAAACACCATATATTTT	CASSVGQLDGNTIYF
TRBJ2-7	TRBD1	TRBV5-1	14	-	TGCGCCAGCAGCCCGGACAGGGGGTTATACGAGCAGTACTTC	CASSPDRGLYEQYF
TRBJ2-7	TRBD1	TRBV6-6	13	-	TGTGCCAGCAGTTACTCGGGGACAGATAAGCAGTACTTC	CASSYSGTDKQYF
TRBJ2-7	-	TRBV4-2	14	few	TGTGCCAGCAGCCAGCAGGGGGGGGGCGCGGAGCAGTACTTC	CASSQQGGGAEQYF
TRBJ1-4	-	TRBV5-5	14	-	TGTGCCAGCAGCTTGAGACTGTTTAATGAAAAACTGTTTTTT	CASSLRLFNEKLFF
TRBJ1-1	-	TRBV10-2	17	-	TGCGCCAGCAGTGAGATGTGGTTGGGGGACATGAACACTGAAGCTTTCTTT	CASSEMWLGDMNTEAFF
TRBJ2-1	TRBD2	TRBV28	15	-	TGTGCCAGCAGTTTAATCAGCGGGGGGTACAATGAGCAGTTCTTC	CASSLISGGYNEQFF
TRBJ1-1	-	TRBV6-5	14	-	TGTGCCAGCAGTTACTTCCGGCGGGGGACTGAAGCTTTCTTT	CASSYFRRGTEAFF
TRBJ2-7	-	TRBV9	15	-	TGTGCCAGCAGCGTAGGGACGGTTAGCTCCTACGAGCAGTACTTC	CASSVGTVSSYEQYF
TRBJ2-1	TRBD2	TRBV11-3	17	-	TGTGCCAGCAGCTTAACTACTACTAGCGGAACATACAATGAGCAGTTCTTC	CASSLTTTSGTYNEQFF
TRBJ2-2	-	TRBV6-5	15	-	TGTGCCAGCAGTACCCGACACCTTCGGAGCGGGGAGCTGTTTTTT	CASSTRHLRSGELFF
TRBJ2-1	TRBD1	TRBV4-1	15	-	TGCGCCAGCAGCCAATACCAGGGGGCGGTGTTTGAGCAGTTCTTC	CASSQYQGAVFEQFF
TRBJ1-4	TRBD1	TRBV4-3	15	-	TGCGCCAGCAGCCAAGAACAGGGGAAAGATGAAAAACTGTTTTTT	CASSQEQGKDEKLFF
TRBJ2-7	-	TRBV7-9	12	-	TGTGCCAGCAGCACCCGGGACTCTCCGCCCTTTTTC	CASSTRDSPPFF
TRBJ2-2	TRBD1	TRBV10-3	14	-	TGTGCCATCGGAGGACAGGCGAACACCGGGGAGCTGTTTTTT	CAIGGQANTGELFF
TRBJ1-5	-	TRBV10-2	12	-	TGCGCCAGCTCCGGCGGCAATCAGCCCCAGCATTTT	CASSGGNQPQHF
TRBJ1-1	TRBD1	TRBV10-3	15	-	TGTGCCATCAGGGAGACAGGGGGGAGGACCACTGAAGCTTTCTTT	CAIRETGGRTTEAFF
TRBJ1-3	TRBD1	TRBV5-1	19	-	TGCGCCAGCAGCTCCCAACCAGGGGGGCTTACGAGCTCTGGAAACACCATATATTTT	CASSSQPGGLTSSGNTIYF
TRBJ2-6	-	TRBV11-2	14	once	TGTGCCAGCAGCTTAGCGTTGTCTACCAACGTCCTGACTTTC	CASSLALSTNVLTF
TRBJ1-2	-	TRBV4-2	15	-	TGTGCCAGCAGCCAAGATTCCAACAGTAACTATGGCTACACCTTC	CASSQDSNSNYGYTF
TRBJ1-3	-	TRBV6-1	15	-	TGTGCCAGCAGCAACGACAGAAGCTCTGGAAACACCATATATTTT	CASSNDRSSGNTIYF
TRBJ2-1	-	TRBV11-3	15	-	TGTGCCAGCAGCTTAGGCAGCGGGTTTAACGATGAGCAGTTCTTC	CASSLGSGFNDEQFF
TRBJ2-2	-	TRBV6-6	15	-	TGTGCCAGCAGTTACTCGCGCGGATATACCGGGGAGCTGTTTTTT	CASSYSRGYTGELFF
TRBJ1-5	-	TRBV28	14	-	TGTGCCAGCAGTTTTGGGGATAGCAATCAGCCCCAGCATTTT	CASSFGDSNQPQHF
TRBJ1-5	-	TRBV10-2	13	-	TGCGCCAGCAGAGTAAGCAGCAATCAGCCCCAGCATTTT	CASRVSSNQPQHF
TRBJ2-7	-	TRBV25-1	13	-	TGTGCCAGCAGTGAACCCGGAACCTACGAGCAGTACTTC	CASSEPGTYEQYF
TRBJ2-5	-	TRBV6-1	15	-	TGTGCCAGCACCCTCGGGGGTACAGGGACAGAGACCCAGTACTTC	CASTLGGTGTETQYF
TRBJ2-1	TRBD1	TRBV6-6	15	-	TGTGCCAGCAGTTACCTGGGCAGGGGGATCGATGAGCAGTTCTTC	CASSYLGRGIDEQFF
TRBJ2-7	TRBD1	TRBV5-1	14	once	TGCGCCAGCAGCTTGGCCGGGACAGGGTACGAGCAGTACTTC	CASSLAGTGYEQYF
TRBJ2-7	-	TRBV15	15	once	TGTGCCACCAGCAGAGGCCAAACAGATTTCTACGAGCAGTACTTC	CATSRGQTDFYEQYF
TRBJ1-1	-	TRBV10-3	14	-	TGTGCCACCTCGAATGAGGCGAGTTCTTCTGAAGCTTTCTTT	CATSNEASSSEAFF
TRBJ2-1	-	TRBV7-2	12	-	TGTGCCAGCAGCTTAGGAGGGTATGAGCAGTTCTTC	CASSLGGYEQFF
TRBJ1-2	-	TRBV28	11	-	TGTGCCAGCAGATCTTCCGACGACAGGTCCTTC	CASRSSDDRSF
TRBJ1-6	-	TRBV27	13	medium-sized	TGTGCCAGCAGTTTAACTTATAATTCACCCCTCCACTTT	CASSLTYNSPLHF
TRBJ2-3	TRBD2	TRBV19	17	-	TGTGCCAGTAGTATAATGGCACTAGCGGGGAGCACAGATACGCAGTATTTT	CASSIMALAGSTDTQYF
TRBJ2-3	-	TRBV18	14	-	TGTGCCAGTCCCTCAAGCCATGCAACAGATACGCAGTATTTT	CASPSSHATDTQYF
TRBJ1-5	-	TRBV4-1	15	-	TGCGCCAGCAGCCAAGAGTCGGCCTCTTGGTCGCCCCAGCATTTT	CASSQESASWSPQHF
TRBJ2-4	-	TRBV28	15	-	TGTGCCAGCAGTTCCGATAAGGGGCAGAGAAACATTCAGTACTTC	CASSSDKGQRNIQYF
TRBJ2-3	-	TRBV30	14	-	TGTGCGGCCGGCCAGAGGGGAAGGGCAGATACGCAGTATTTT	CAAGQRGRADTQYF
TRBJ1-6	TRBD1	TRBV7-8	18	-	TGTGCCAGCAGGCCGGGACAGGGAGGTTTAACGTACGATTCACCCCTCCACTTT	CASRPGQGGLTYDSPLHF
TRBJ1-1	-	TRBV29-1	12	-	TGCAGCGTTGTGAGGATGGGTACTGAAGCTTTCTTT	CSVVRMGTEAFF
TRBJ2-2	TRBD2	TRBV19	15	once	TGTGCCAGTAGAAAGGGACTAACGAACACCGGGGAGCTGTTTTTT	CASRKGLTNTGELFF
TRBJ1-3	-	TRBV4-1	16	-	TGCGCCAGCAGCCAAGACCCCGGGGGGGCGGGAAACACCATATATTTT	CASSQDPGGAGNTIYF
TRBJ2-3	TRBD1	TRBV6-1	15	-	TGTGCCAGCAGAATCACAGGGGGTATCACAGATACGCAGTATTTT	CASRITGGITDTQYF
TRBJ1-5	-	TRBV10-1	16	-	TGCGCCAGCAGTGGGCCCAGGGTTGGGGGGGCTCAGCCCCAGCATTTT	CASSGPRVGGAQPQHF
TRBJ2-5	TRBD2	TRBV7-2	13	-	TGTGCCAGCAGCTTATGGGGGGGGGAGACCCAGTACTTC	CASSLWGGETQYF
TRBJ2-3	TRBD2	TRBV5-1	15	once	TGCGCCAGCAGCTTGAGACTAGCGGGAGTAGATACGCAGTATTTT	CASSLRLAGVDTQYF
TRBJ2-1	TRBD2	TRBV7-3	15	-	TGTGCCAGCAGCTTAAGGGCTAGCGGGAGCAATGAGCAGTTCTTC	CASSLRASGSNEQFF